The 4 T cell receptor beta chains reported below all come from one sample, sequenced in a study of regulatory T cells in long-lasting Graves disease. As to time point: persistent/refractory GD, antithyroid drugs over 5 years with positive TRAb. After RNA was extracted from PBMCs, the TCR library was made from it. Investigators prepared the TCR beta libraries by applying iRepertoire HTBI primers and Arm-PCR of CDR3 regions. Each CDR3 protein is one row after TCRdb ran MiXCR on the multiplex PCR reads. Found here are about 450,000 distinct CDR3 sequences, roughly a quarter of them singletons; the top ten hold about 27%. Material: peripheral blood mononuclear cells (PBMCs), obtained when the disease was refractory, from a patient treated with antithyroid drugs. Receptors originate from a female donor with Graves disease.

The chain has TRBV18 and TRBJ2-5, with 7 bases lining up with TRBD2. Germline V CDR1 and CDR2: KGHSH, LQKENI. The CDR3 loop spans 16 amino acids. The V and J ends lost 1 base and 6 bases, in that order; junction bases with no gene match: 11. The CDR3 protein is CASSPLGGAMQKTQYF. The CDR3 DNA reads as TGTGCCAGCTCACCACTGGGAGGGGCAATGCAAAAGACCCAGTACTTC.

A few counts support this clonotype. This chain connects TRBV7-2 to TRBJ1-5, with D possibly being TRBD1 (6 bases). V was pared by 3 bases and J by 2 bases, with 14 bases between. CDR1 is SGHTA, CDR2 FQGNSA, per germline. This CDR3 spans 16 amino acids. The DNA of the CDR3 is TGTGCCAGCAGCTTGGGGGGGCGGTCGGGCAATCAGCCCCAGCATTTT. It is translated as CASSLGGRSGNQPQHF.

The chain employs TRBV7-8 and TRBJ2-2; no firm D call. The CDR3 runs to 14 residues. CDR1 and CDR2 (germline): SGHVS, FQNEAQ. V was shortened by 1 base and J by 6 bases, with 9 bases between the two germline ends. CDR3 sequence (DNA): TGTGCCAGCAGCTTAGTAGGGCTAGCCGGGGAGCTGTTTTTT. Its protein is CASSLVGLAGELFF.

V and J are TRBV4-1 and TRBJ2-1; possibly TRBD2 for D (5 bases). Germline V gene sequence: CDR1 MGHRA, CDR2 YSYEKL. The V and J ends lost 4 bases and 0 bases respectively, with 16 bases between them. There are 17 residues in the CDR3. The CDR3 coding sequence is TGCGCCAGCAGCCGTACCCTACTAAGCGGCTCCTACAATGAGCAGTTCTTC. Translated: CASSRTLLSGSYNEQFF.